This T cell receptor (beta chain) was obtained from a study of Graves' ophthalmopathy and Graves' hyperthyroidism. CDR3 size: 15 residues. Per the germline V gene, CDR1 is MNHEY and CDR2 is SMNVEV (reference sequence). Trimming took 10 bases from V and 0 from J; bases not matched to a gene: 6. The sample holds many counts of this clonotype. Scientists amplified the TCR beta CDR3 regions from RNA transcripts. Second-round multiplex PCR followed a first-round RT-PCR using HTBI primers. TCRdb re-called the multiplex PCR reads with MiXCR, one entry per CDR3 protein. The repertoire consists of some 520,000 distinct CDR3 sequences, with roughly an eighth occurring once and the leading ten covering 9.5% to 10%.

The chain recombines TRBV27 with TRBJ2-6; 7 bases match TRBD1. The sample comprised blood. This receptor was identified in a woman aged 25 to 39 with Graves' ophthalmopathy. CDR3 in DNA: TGTGCCACCAGGACAGGCCTCTCTGGGGCCAACGTCCTGACTTTC. Protein sequence: CATRTGLSGANVLTF. Based on the CDR3 plus reference TRBV27 and TRBJ2-6, the full variable domain is EAQVTQNPRYLITVTGKKLTVTCSQNMNHEYMSWYRQDPGLGLRQIYYSMNVEVTDKGDVPEGYKVSRKEKRNFPLILESPSPNQTSLYFCATRTGLSGANVLTFGAGSRLTVL.